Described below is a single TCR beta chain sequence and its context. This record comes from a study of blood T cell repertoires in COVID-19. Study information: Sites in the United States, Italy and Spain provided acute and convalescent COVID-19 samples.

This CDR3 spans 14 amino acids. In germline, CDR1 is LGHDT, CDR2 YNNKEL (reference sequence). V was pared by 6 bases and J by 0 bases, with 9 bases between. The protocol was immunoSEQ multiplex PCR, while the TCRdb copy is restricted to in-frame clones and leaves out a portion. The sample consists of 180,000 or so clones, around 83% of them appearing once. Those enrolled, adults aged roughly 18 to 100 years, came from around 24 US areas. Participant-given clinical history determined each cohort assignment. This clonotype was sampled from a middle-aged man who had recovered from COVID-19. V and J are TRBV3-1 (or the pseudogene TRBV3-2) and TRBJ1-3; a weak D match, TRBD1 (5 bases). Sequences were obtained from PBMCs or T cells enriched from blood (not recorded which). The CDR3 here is CASSLQVSGNTIYF. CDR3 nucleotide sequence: TGTGCCAGCAGTTTACAGGTCTCTGGAAACACCATATATTTT.